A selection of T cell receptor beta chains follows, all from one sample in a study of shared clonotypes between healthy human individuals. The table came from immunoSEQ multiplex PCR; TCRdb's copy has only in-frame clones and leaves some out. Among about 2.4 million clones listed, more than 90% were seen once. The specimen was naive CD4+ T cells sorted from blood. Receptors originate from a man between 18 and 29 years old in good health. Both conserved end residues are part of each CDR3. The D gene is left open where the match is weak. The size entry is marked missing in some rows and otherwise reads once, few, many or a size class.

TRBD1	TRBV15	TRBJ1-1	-	CATSTGGTGNTEAFF	TGTGCCACCAGCACTGGCGGGACAGGGAACACTGAAGCTTTCTTT
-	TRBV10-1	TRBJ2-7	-	CASSERLAQTQYF	TGCGCCAGCAGTGAGCGGCTAGCCCAAACGCAGTACTTC
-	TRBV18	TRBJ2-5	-	CASSPPGLQETQYF	TGTGCCAGCTCACCACCTGGACTACAAGAGACCCAGTACTTC
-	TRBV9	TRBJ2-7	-	CASSAGTPYEQYF	TGTGCCAGCAGCGCCGGGACACCCTACGAGCAGTACTTC
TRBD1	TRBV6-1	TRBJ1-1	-	CASSPQGGNTEAFF	TGTGCCAGCAGTCCACAGGGGGGGAACACTGAAGCTTTCTTT
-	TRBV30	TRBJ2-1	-	CAWSFPRGAGVGEQFF	TGTGCCTGGAGTTTCCCCCGGGGGGCGGGAGTGGGTGAGCAGTTCTTC
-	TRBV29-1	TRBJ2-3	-	CSVEGTARDTQYF	TGCAGCGTTGAAGGGACAGCGAGAGATACGCAGTATTTT
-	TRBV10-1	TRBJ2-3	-	CASSESGPDTQYF	TGCGCCAGCAGTGAGTCAGGGCCAGATACGCAGTATTTT
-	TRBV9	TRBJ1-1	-	CASSVAESRTEAFF	TGTGCCAGCAGCGTAGCCGAGAGTAGGACTGAAGCTTTCTTT
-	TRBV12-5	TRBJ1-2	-	CASGLVPSMGAYGYTF	TGTGCTAGTGGTTTGGTCCCTTCGATGGGGGCCTATGGCTACACCTTC
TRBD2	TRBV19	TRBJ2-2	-	CASSIVAGGNTGELFF	TGTGCCAGTAGTATCGTAGCGGGTGGGAACACCGGGGAGCTGTTTTTT
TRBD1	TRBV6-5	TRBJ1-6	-	CASSYTRQGVSPLHF	TGTGCCAGCAGTTACACGAGACAGGGGGTTTCACCCCTCCACTTT
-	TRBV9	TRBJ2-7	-	CASSVGWGPYEQYF	TGTGCCAGCAGCGTAGGATGGGGGCCCTACGAGCAGTACTTC
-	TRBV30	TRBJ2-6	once	CAWSVPPSGANVLTF	TGTGCCTGGAGTGTACCCCCCTCTGGGGCCAACGTCCTGACTTTC
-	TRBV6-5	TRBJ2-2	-	CASSPAVGDTGELFF	TGTGCCAGCAGCCCCGCCGTGGGGGACACCGGGGAGCTGTTTTTT
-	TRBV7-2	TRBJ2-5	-	CASSLGSGVETQYF	TGTGCCAGCAGCTTAGGCTCGGGGGTGGAGACCCAGTACTTC
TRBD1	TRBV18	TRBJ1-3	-	CASSPSGGTSSGNTIYF	TGTGCCAGCTCACCATCAGGGGGGACGAGCTCTGGAAACACCATATATTTT
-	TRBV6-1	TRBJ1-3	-	CASSDSFWRASGNTIYF	TGTGCCAGCAGTGATAGTTTTTGGCGAGCCTCTGGAAACACCATATATTTT
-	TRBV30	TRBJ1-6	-	CAWTGLSSYNSPLHF	TGTGCCTGGACAGGGTTGAGCTCCTATAATTCACCCCTCCACTTT
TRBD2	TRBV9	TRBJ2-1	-	CASSVGMWGTSLGLEQFF	TGTGCCAGCAGCGTAGGCATGTGGGGGACTAGTCTCGGTCTTGAGCAGTTCTTC
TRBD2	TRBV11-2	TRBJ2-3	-	CASNGRSTDTQYF	TGTGCCAGCAACGGGAGGAGCACAGATACGCAGTATTTT
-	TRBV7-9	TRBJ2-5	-	CASSSTGRRSQETQYF	TGTGCCAGCAGCTCCACAGGGAGGAGGAGCCAAGAGACCCAGTACTTC
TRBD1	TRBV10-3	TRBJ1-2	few	CANSQGKNGYTF	TGTGCCAACTCACAGGGGAAAAACGGCTACACCTTC
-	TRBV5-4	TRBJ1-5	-	CASSLYGISNQPQHF	TGTGCCAGCAGCTTGTACGGAATTAGCAATCAGCCCCAGCATTTT
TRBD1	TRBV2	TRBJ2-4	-	CASSDSTGSSHIQYF	TGTGCCAGCAGTGATTCGACAGGGTCATCACACATTCAGTACTTC
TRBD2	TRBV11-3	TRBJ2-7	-	CASSLGGSGEQYF	TGTGCCAGCAGCTTGGGAGGGAGCGGCGAGCAGTACTTC
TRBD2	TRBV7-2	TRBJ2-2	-	CASSWTSGTTGELFF	TGTGCCAGCAGCTGGACTAGCGGGACCACCGGGGAGCTGTTTTTT
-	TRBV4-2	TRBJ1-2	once	CASSPRDGNYGYTF	TGTGCCAGCAGCCCGAGGGACGGCAACTATGGCTACACCTTC
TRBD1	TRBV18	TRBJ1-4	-	CASSDQPGQGREKLFF	TGTGCCAGCTCGGATCAACCGGGACAGGGGCGGGAAAAACTGTTTTTT
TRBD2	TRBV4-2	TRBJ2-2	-	CASSQLTSGGTGELFF	TGTGCCAGCAGCCAACTTACTAGCGGGGGGACCGGGGAGCTGTTTTTT
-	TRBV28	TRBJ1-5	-	CASSLLTQPQHF	TGTGCCAGCAGTTTATTAACTCAGCCCCAGCATTTT
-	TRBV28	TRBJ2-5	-	CASRTMVETQYF	TGTGCCAGCCGGACAATGGTGGAGACCCAGTACTTC
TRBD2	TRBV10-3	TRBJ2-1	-	CAISVPGGSYNEQFF	TGTGCCATCAGTGTGCCGGGGGGCTCCTACAATGAGCAGTTCTTC
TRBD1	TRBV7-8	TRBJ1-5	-	CASSAATGTNQPQHF	TGTGCCAGCAGCGCCGCGACAGGGACCAATCAGCCCCAGCATTTT
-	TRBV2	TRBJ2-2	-	CASSSQGGPGELFF	TGTGCCAGCAGTTCGCAGGGCGGGCCCGGGGAGCTGTTTTTT
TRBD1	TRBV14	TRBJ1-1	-	CASSQSRGRGTEAFF	TGTGCCAGCAGCCAAAGCAGGGGGCGAGGAACTGAAGCTTTCTTT
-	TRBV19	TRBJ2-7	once	CASSMSHEQYF	TGTGCCAGTAGTATGAGCCACGAGCAGTACTTC
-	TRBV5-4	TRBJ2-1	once	CASSFEFSSYNEQFF	TGTGCCAGCAGCTTCGAGTTTTCCTCCTACAATGAGCAGTTCTTC
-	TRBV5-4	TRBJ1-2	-	CASSEQVTAYGYTF	TGTGCCAGCAGCGAGCAGGTCACGGCCTATGGCTACACCTTC
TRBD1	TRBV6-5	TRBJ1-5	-	CASSEQGAHQPQHF	TGTGCCAGCAGCGAGCAGGGGGCCCATCAGCCCCAGCATTTT
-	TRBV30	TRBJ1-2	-	CAWSGRAAYGYTF	TGTGCCTGGAGTGGAAGGGCAGCCTATGGCTACACCTTC
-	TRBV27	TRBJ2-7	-	CASSLLPPTGTYEQYF	TGTGCCAGCAGTTTACTCCCCCCGACAGGTACCTACGAGCAGTACTTC
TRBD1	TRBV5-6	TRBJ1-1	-	CASSLVGGGTGITEAFF	TGTGCCAGCAGCTTGGTCGGAGGAGGGACAGGGATCACTGAAGCTTTCTTT
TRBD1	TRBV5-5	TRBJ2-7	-	CASSSTGTGAYEQYF	TGTGCCAGCAGTTCCACCGGGACAGGTGCCTACGAGCAGTACTTC
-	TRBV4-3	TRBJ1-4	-	CASSQDSQGGGNEKLFF	TGCGCCAGCAGCCAAGATTCCCAGGGTGGCGGTAATGAAAAACTGTTTTTT
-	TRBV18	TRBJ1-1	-	CASGLGSLNTEAFF	TGTGCCAGCGGGTTGGGGAGCCTGAACACTGAAGCTTTCTTT
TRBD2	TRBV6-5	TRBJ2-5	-	CASRLAGVETQYF	TGTGCCAGTAGGCTAGCGGGAGTTGAGACCCAGTACTTC
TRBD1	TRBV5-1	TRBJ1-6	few	CASSLGTGANSPLHF	TGCGCCAGCAGCTTGGGGACAGGTGCCAATTCACCCCTCCACTTT
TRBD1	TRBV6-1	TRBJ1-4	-	CASSGGQGTTNEKLFF	TGTGCCAGCAGTGGTGGACAGGGAACAACTAATGAAAAACTGTTTTTT
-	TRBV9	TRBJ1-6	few	CASSVGGSRNSPLHF	TGTGCCAGCAGCGTGGGAGGCAGCAGGAATTCACCCCTCCACTTT
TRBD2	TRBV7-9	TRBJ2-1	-	CASSLARASGVYNEQFF	TGTGCCAGCAGCTTAGCTCGGGCTAGCGGAGTCTACAATGAGCAGTTCTTC